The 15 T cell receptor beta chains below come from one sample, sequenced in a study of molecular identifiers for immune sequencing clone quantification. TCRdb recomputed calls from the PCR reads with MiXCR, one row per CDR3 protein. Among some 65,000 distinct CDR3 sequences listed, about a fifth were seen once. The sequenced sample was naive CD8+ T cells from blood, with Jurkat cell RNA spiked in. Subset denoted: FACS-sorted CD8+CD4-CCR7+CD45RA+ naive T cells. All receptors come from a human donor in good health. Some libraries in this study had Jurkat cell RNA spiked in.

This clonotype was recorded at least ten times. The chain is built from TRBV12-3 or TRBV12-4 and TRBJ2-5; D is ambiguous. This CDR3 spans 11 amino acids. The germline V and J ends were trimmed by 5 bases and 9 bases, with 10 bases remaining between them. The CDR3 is CASSPGPSQYF. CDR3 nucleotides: TGTGCCAGCAGTCCAGGCCCCTCCCAGTACTTC.

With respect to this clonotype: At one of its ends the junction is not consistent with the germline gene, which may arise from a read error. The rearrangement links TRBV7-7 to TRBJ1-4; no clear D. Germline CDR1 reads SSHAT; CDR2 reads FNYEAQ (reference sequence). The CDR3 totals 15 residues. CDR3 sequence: CASSPALTTNEKLFF. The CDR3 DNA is TGTGCTAGCAGCCCCGCGTTAACAACTAATGAAAAACTGTTTTTT.

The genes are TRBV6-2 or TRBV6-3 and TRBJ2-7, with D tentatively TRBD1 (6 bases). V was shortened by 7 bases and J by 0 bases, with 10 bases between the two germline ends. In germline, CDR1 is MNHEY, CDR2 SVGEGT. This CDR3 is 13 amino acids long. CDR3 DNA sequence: TGTGCCAGCACTCGGGACATCTCCTACGAGCAGTACTTC. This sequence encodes CASTRDISYEQYF.

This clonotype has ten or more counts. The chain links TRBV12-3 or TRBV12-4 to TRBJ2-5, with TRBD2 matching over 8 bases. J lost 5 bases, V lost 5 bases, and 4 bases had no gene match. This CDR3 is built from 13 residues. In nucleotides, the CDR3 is TGTGCCAGCAGTGAGACTAGCGCGGAGACCCAGTACTTC. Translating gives CASSETSAETQYF.

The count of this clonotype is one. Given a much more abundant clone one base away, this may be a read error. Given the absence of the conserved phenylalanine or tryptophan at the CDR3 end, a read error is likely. For the CDR3, the DNA is TGTGCCAGCACCGACTTTCTGAACACTGAAGCTTTCTTA. Protein product: CASTDFLNTEAFL. The V and J genes are TRBV7-2 and TRBJ1-1; D unresolved. This CDR3 is 13 amino acids long. Trimming left V 7 bases short and J 0 bases short, with 9 bases between. The germline gives CDR1 SGHTA, CDR2 FQGNSA.

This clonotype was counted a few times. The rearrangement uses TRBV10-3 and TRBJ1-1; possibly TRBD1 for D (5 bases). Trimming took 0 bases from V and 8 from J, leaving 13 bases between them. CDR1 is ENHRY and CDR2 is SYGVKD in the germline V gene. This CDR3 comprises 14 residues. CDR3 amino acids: CAISESPTGSEAFF. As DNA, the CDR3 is TGTGCCATCAGTGAGTCGCCAACAGGATCCGAAGCTTTCTTT.

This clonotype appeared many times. CDR3 region: CASSFWDRDKLVQYF. In DNA, the CDR3 is TGTGCCAGCAGTTTTTGGGACAGGGATAAATTGGTTCAGTACTTC. The chain recombines TRBV12-3 or TRBV12-4 with TRBJ2-4; 9 positions agree with TRBD1. The CDR3 contains 15 residues. The V segment lost 3 bases and the J segment 11 bases; nucleotides outside the gene matches: 11.

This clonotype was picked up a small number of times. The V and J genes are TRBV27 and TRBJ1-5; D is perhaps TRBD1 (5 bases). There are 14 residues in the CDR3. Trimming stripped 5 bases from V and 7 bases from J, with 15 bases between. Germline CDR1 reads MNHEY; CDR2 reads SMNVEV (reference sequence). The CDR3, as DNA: TGTGCCAGCAGTCCCTGGGGGGGAGACCAGCCCCAGCATTTT. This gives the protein CASSPWGGDQPQHF.

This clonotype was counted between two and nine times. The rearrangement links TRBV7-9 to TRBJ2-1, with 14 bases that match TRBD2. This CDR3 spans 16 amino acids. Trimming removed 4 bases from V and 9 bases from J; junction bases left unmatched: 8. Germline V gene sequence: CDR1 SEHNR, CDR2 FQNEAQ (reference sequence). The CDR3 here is CASSSGTSGSFGEQFF. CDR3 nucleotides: TGTGCCAGCAGCTCGGGGACTAGCGGGAGCTTCGGTGAGCAGTTCTTC.

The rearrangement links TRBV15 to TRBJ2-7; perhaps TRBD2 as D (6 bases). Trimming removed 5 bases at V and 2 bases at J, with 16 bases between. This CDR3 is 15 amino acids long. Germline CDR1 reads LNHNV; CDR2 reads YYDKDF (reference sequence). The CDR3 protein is CATSVRSGATYEQYF. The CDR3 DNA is TGTGCCACCAGCGTGCGTAGCGGAGCTACCTACGAGCAGTACTTC.

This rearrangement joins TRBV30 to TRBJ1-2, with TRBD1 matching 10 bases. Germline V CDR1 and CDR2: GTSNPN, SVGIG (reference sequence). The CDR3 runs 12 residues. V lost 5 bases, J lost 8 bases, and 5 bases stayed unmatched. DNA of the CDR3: TGTGCCTGGGTCGGGACAGGGGAAGGCTACACCTTC. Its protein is CAWVGTGEGYTF.

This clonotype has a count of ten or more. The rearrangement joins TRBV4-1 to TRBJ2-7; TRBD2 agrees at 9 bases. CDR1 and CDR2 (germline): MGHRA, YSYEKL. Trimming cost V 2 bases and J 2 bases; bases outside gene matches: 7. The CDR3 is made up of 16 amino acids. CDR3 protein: CASSQFGTSRTYEQYF. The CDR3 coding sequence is TGCGCCAGCAGCCAATTCGGGACTAGCAGGACCTACGAGCAGTACTTC.

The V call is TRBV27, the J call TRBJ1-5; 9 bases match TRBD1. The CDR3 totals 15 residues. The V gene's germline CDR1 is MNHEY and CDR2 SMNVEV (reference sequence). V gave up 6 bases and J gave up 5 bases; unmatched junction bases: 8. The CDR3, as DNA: TGTGCCAGCAGACCCCGGGACAGGGACCATCAGCCCCAGCATTTT. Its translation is CASRPRDRDHQPQHF.

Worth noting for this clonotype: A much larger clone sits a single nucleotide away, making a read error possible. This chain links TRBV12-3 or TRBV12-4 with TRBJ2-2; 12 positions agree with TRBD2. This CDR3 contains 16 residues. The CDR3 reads CASSTLAGGNTGELSF. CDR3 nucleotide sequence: TGTGCCAGCAGTACGCTAGCGGGAGGGAACACCGGGGAGCTGTCTTTT.

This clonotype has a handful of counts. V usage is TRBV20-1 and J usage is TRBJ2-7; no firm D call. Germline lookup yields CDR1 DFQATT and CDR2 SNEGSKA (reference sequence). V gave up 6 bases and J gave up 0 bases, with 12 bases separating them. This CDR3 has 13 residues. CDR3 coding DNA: TGCAGTGCCAGGACGGTAAGCTCCTACGAGCAGTACTTC. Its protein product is CSARTVSSYEQYF.